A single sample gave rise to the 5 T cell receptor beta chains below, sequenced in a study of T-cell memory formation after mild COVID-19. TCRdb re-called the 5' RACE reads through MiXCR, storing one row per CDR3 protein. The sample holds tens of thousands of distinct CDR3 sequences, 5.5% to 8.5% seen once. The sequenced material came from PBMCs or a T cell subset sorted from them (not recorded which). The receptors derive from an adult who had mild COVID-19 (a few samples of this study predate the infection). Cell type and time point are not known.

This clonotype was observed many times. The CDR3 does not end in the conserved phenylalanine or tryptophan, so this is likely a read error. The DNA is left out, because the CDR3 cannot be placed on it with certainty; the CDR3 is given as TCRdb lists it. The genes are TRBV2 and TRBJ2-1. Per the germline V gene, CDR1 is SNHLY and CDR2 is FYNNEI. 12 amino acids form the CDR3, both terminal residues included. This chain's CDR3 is CASSTLSRTYFI.

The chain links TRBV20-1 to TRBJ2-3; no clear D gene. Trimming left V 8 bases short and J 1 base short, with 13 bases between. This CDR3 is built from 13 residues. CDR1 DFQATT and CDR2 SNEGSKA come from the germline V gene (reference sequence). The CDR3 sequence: CSHQDGGTDTQYF. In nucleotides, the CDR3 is TGCAGTCACCAGGATGGCGGCACAGATACGCAGTATTTT.

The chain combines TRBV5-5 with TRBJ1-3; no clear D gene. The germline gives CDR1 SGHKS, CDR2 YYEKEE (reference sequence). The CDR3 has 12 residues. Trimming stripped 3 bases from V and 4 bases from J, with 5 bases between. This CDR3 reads CASSSVGNTIYF. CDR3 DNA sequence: TGTGCCAGCAGCTCAGTGGGAAACACCATATATTTT.

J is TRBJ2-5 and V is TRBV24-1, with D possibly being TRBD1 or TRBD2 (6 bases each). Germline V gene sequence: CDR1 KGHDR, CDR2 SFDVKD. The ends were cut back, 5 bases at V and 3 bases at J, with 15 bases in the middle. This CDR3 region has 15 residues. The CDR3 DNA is TGTGCCACCAGTGGCCCGGGGGCTTTAGAAGAGACCCAGTACTTC. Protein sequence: CATSGPGALEETQYF.

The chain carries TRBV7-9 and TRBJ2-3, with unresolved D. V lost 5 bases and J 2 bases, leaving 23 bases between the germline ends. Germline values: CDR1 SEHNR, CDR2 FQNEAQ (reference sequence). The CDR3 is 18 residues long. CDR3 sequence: CASSTQLPGRRITDTQYF. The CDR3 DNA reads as TGTGCCAGCAGCACCCAACTCCCTGGGCGGAGAATCACAGATACGCAGTATTTT.